A selection of T cell receptor beta chains follows, all from one sample in a study of cytomegalovirus exposure and HLA in healthy donors. Profiled with immunoSEQ multiplex PCR; TCRdb holds only in-frame clones, not every one. Its table lists some 64,000 clones. Sequencing was performed on PBMCs. The receptors stem from a woman aged 25 to 39 in good health and CMV-seronegative. CDR3s include the opening cysteine and the closing phenylalanine or tryptophan. Each record gives: CDR3 length, J gene, V gene, CDR3 protein.

cdr3_length: 15; j_call: TRBJ2-7; v_call: TRBV7-2; cdr3_aa: CASSLVLAASYEQYF
cdr3_length: 14; j_call: TRBJ1-1; v_call: TRBV29-1; cdr3_aa: CSVRPRQGDTEAFF
cdr3_length: 15; j_call: TRBJ2-7; v_call: TRBV28; cdr3_aa: CASTHGQGSGYEQYF
cdr3_length: 18; j_call: TRBJ1-3; v_call: TRBV4-3; cdr3_aa: CASSQDNWQSSSGNTIYF
cdr3_length: 14; j_call: TRBJ2-4; v_call: TRBV27; cdr3_aa: CASSPTGRQNIQYF
cdr3_length: 15; j_call: TRBJ2-3; v_call: TRBV9; cdr3_aa: CASSSSGTSTDTQYF
cdr3_length: 10; j_call: TRBJ1-1; v_call: TRBV20-1; cdr3_aa: CSVAHTEAFF
cdr3_length: 13; j_call: TRBJ2-1; v_call: TRBV30; cdr3_aa: CAWSVKRNRDQFF
cdr3_length: 13; j_call: TRBJ2-1; v_call: TRBV9; cdr3_aa: CASSVGTSDEQFF
cdr3_length: 15; j_call: TRBJ1-3; v_call: TRBV5-6; cdr3_aa: CASSMESGVGNTIYF
cdr3_length: 14; j_call: TRBJ1-2; v_call: TRBV6-5; cdr3_aa: CASSYSDRGYGYTF
cdr3_length: 13; j_call: TRBJ1-2; v_call: TRBV19; cdr3_aa: CASSLREAAGYTF
cdr3_length: 15; j_call: TRBJ2-7; v_call: TRBV28; cdr3_aa: CASSSPRQGTYEQYF
cdr3_length: 13; j_call: TRBJ2-1; v_call: TRBV30; cdr3_aa: CAWERGTSNEQFF
cdr3_length: 15; j_call: TRBJ2-2; v_call: TRBV4-1; cdr3_aa: CASSQQVGDTGELFF
cdr3_length: 14; j_call: TRBJ1-5; v_call: TRBV27; cdr3_aa: CASKIRTGNQPQHF
cdr3_length: 14; j_call: TRBJ2-5; v_call: TRBV19; cdr3_aa: CASRGRGPQETQYF
cdr3_length: 15; j_call: TRBJ2-7; v_call: TRBV18; cdr3_aa: CASSPGTLRSYEQYF
cdr3_length: 13; j_call: TRBJ1-2; v_call: TRBV4-3; cdr3_aa: CASSQDPYDGYTF
cdr3_length: 12; j_call: TRBJ2-1; v_call: TRBV7-2; cdr3_aa: CASSLVLNEQFF
cdr3_length: 16; j_call: TRBJ1-6; v_call: TRBV5-1; cdr3_aa: CASSLAGQGANSPLHF
cdr3_length: 15; j_call: TRBJ1-2; v_call: TRBV27; cdr3_aa: CASSPGTGGWYGYTF
cdr3_length: 11; j_call: TRBJ1-1; v_call: TRBV30; cdr3_aa: CAWSVVFEAFF
cdr3_length: 15; j_call: TRBJ2-5; v_call: TRBV7-6; cdr3_aa: CASSSRGSGQETQYF
cdr3_length: 19; j_call: TRBJ2-6; v_call: TRBV7-9; cdr3_aa: CAILRPRREGKAGANVLTF
cdr3_length: 14; j_call: TRBJ2-2; v_call: TRBV7-7; cdr3_aa: CASSPVRESGELFF
cdr3_length: 15; j_call: TRBJ2-5; v_call: TRBV4-1; cdr3_aa: CASSQALAVQETQYF
cdr3_length: 14; j_call: TRBJ2-7; v_call: TRBV7-2; cdr3_aa: CASSPRTGLDEQYF
cdr3_length: 15; j_call: TRBJ2-7; v_call: TRBV5-6; cdr3_aa: CASSSRLAGAYEQYF
cdr3_length: 13; j_call: TRBJ1-5; v_call: TRBV19; cdr3_aa: CASKSLQEQPQHF
cdr3_length: 16; j_call: TRBJ2-2; v_call: TRBV7-7; cdr3_aa: CASSLGTAANTGELFF
cdr3_length: 14; j_call: TRBJ1-1; v_call: TRBV18; cdr3_aa: CASSSTGPDTEAFF
cdr3_length: 16; j_call: TRBJ2-1; v_call: TRBV4-1; cdr3_aa: CASSPSPSGSYNEQFF
cdr3_length: 15; j_call: TRBJ2-2; v_call: TRBV4-3; cdr3_aa: CASSQGTANTGELFF
cdr3_length: 18; j_call: TRBJ2-3; v_call: TRBV30; cdr3_aa: CAWSVRLAGGFSTDTQYF
cdr3_length: 13; j_call: TRBJ1-2; v_call: TRBV10-2; cdr3_aa: CASSNLGLLGYTF
cdr3_length: 14; j_call: TRBJ1-1; v_call: TRBV5-5; cdr3_aa: CASSPTLANTEAFF
cdr3_length: 13; j_call: TRBJ2-3; v_call: TRBV5-6; cdr3_aa: CASRNQGPDTQYF
cdr3_length: 14; j_call: TRBJ2-7; v_call: TRBV7-9; cdr3_aa: CASSKTRGDLEQYF
cdr3_length: 13; j_call: TRBJ2-1; v_call: TRBV14; cdr3_aa: CASSQESWRAGVF
cdr3_length: 16; j_call: TRBJ1-3; v_call: TRBV28; cdr3_aa: CASSSLGGSSGNTIYF
cdr3_length: 15; j_call: TRBJ2-7; v_call: TRBV19; cdr3_aa: CASSPRLARPSEQYF
cdr3_length: 14; j_call: TRBJ1-4; v_call: TRBV18; cdr3_aa: CASSQGVNDGKLFF
cdr3_length: 13; j_call: TRBJ2-7; v_call: TRBV7-9; cdr3_aa: CASSYGAGDEQYF
cdr3_length: 13; j_call: TRBJ2-3; v_call: TRBV18; cdr3_aa: CASSPGGADTQYF
cdr3_length: 16; j_call: TRBJ2-7; v_call: TRBV4-2; cdr3_aa: CASSQDLRAAGYEQYF
cdr3_length: 15; j_call: TRBJ1-6; v_call: TRBV18; cdr3_aa: CASSPTGTGNSPLHF
cdr3_length: 18; j_call: TRBJ1-4; v_call: TRBV4-3; cdr3_aa: CASSQDNSLGRTNEKLFF
cdr3_length: 11; j_call: TRBJ2-7; v_call: TRBV2; cdr3_aa: CASRGAYEQYF
cdr3_length: 11; j_call: TRBJ1-2; v_call: TRBV20-1; cdr3_aa: CSARVGTATTF
cdr3_length: 11; j_call: TRBJ2-1; v_call: TRBV19; cdr3_aa: CASSLENEQFF
cdr3_length: 14; j_call: TRBJ1-2; v_call: TRBV29-1; cdr3_aa: CSVEWDSFAYGYTF
cdr3_length: 13; j_call: TRBJ2-3; v_call: TRBV4-1; cdr3_aa: CASSQEAGGSQYF
cdr3_length: 12; j_call: TRBJ2-2; v_call: TRBV18; cdr3_aa: CASSGRYGELFF
cdr3_length: 13; j_call: TRBJ2-5; v_call: TRBV18; cdr3_aa: CASSPNSQETQYF
cdr3_length: 16; j_call: TRBJ2-1; v_call: TRBV4-1; cdr3_aa: CASSQDPAGAYNEQFF
cdr3_length: 16; j_call: TRBJ2-2; v_call: TRBV7-2; cdr3_aa: CASSPRTSGNTGELFF